This T cell receptor beta chain emerged from a study of T cell changes during pregnancy in multiple sclerosis. Produced via immunoSEQ multiplex PCR; TCRdb's table is partial and in-frame only. The table lists 80,000 to 130,000 clones, about 94% of them singletons. Trimming stripped 2 bases from V and 0 bases from J, with 12 bases between. The CDR3 consists of 15 residues. Germline V lookup: CDR1 SGDLS, CDR2 YYNGEE. Sequencing was performed on peripheral blood, taken before pregnancy. The J gene is TRBJ2-7, the V gene TRBV9; tentatively, D is TRBD1 (5 bases). The TCR comes from a female donor with multiple sclerosis, enrolled in a pregnancy study. CDR3 in DNA: TGTGCCAGCAGCGTCAGTCAAGGGGCCTCCTACGAGCAGTACTTC. Translated, it gives CASSVSQGASYEQYF.